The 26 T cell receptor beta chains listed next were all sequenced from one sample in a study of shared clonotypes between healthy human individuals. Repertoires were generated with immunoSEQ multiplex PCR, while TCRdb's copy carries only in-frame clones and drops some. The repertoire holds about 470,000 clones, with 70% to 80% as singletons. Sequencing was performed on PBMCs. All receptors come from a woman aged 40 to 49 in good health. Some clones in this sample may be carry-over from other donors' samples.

The CDR3 sequence is CASSLGASGIGVETQYF. In DNA form, the CDR3 reads TGTGCCAGCAGTTTAGGTGCTAGCGGGATAGGAGTAGAGACCCAGTACTTC. This chain links TRBV28 with TRBJ2-5, with 9 bases identical to TRBD2. Unmatched junction bases numbered 11, after V lost 2 bases and J lost 4 bases. The CDR3 length is 17 residues. Germline CDR1 reads MDHEN; CDR2 reads SYDVKM.

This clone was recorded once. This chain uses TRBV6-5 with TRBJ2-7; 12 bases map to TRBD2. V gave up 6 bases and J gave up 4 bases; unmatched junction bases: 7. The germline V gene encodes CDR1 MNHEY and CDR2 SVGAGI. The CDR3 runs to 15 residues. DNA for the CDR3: TGTGCCAGCAGAATCCTAGCGGGAGGGAATTACGAGCAGTACTTC. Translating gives CASRILAGGNYEQYF.

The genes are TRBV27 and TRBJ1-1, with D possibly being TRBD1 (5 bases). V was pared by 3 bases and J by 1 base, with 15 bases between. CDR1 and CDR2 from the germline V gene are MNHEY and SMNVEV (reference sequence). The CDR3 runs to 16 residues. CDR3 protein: CASSLGGRRGNTEAFF. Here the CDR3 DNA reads TGTGCCAGCAGTTTGGGGGGGAGGAGAGGGAACACTGAAGCTTTCTTT.

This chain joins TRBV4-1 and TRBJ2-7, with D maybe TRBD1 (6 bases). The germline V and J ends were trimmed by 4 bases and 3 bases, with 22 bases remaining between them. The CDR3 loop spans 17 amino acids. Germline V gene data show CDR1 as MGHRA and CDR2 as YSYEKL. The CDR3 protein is CASSRGHSQGSFYEQYF. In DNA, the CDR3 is TGCGCCAGCAGCCGGGGCCACTCACAGGGATCCTTCTACGAGCAGTACTTC.

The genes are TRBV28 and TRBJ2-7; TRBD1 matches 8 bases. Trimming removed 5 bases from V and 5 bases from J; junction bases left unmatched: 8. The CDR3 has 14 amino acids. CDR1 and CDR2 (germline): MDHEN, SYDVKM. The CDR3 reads CASSPTGVENEQYF. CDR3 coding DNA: TGTGCCAGCAGTCCGACAGGGGTGGAAAACGAGCAGTACTTC.

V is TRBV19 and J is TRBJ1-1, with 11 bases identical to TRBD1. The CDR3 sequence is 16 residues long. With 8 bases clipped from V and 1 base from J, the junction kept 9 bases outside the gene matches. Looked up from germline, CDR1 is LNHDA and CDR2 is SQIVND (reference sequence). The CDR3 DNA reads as TGTGCCAGTCACCTCGGACAGGGGGCCTCGAACACTGAAGCTTTCTTT. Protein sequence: CASHLGQGASNTEAFF.

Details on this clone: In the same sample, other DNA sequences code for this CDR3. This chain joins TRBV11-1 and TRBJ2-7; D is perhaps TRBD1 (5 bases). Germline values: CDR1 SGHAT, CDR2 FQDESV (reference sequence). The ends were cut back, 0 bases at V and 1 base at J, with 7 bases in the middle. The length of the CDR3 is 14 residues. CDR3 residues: CASSLAGHSYEQYF. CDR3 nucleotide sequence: TGTGCCAGCAGCTTAGCTGGACATTCCTACGAGCAGTACTTC. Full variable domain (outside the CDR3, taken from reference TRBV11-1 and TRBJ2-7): EAEVAQSPRYKITEKSQAVAFWCDPISGHATLYWYRQILGQGPELLVQFQDESVVDDSQLPKDRFSAERLKGVDSTLKIQPAELGDSAMYLCASSLAGHSYEQYFGPGTRLTVT.

The CDR3 nucleotides are TGTGCCAGCAGCTTTCAAGTAAACGAGGCTAGCGGGAGCTACGAGCAGTACTTC. Protein: CASSFQVNEASGSYEQYF. This sequence joins TRBV11-2 and TRBJ2-7, with 10 bases fitting TRBD2. This CDR3 is 18 amino acids long. Germline CDR1 SGHAT, CDR2 FQNNGV. V was clipped by 3 bases and J by 3 bases; unmatched bases: 14.

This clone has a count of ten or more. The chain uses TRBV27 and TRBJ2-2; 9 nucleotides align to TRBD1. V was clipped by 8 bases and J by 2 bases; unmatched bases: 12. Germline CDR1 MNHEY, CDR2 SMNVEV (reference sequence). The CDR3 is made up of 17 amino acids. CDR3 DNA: TGTGCCAGCTCCCGGGACAGGGCTCGATTTAACACCGGGGAGCTGTTTTTT. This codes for CASSRDRARFNTGELFF.

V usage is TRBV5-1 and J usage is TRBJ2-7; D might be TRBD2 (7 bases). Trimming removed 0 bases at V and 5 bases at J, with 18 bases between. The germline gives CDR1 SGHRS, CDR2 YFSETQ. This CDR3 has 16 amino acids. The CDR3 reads CASSLGGGTNRHEQYF. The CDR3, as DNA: TGCGCCAGCAGCTTGGGGGGAGGGACAAACCGGCACGAGCAGTACTTC.

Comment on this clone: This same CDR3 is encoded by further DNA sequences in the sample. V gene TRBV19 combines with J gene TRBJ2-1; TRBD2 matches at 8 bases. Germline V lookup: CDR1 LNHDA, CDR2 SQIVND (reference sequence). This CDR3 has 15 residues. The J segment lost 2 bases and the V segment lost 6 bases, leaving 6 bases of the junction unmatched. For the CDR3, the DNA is TGTGCCAGTAGCGTCTCGGGACTAGCCTACAATGAGCAGTTCTTC. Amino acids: CASSVSGLAYNEQFF.

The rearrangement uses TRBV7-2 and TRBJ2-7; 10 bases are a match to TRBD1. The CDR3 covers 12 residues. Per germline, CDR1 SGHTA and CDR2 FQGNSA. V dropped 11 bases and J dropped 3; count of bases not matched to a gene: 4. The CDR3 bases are TGTGCCTCGGGACAGGGGCACTACGAGCAGTACTTC. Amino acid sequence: CASGQGHYEQYF.

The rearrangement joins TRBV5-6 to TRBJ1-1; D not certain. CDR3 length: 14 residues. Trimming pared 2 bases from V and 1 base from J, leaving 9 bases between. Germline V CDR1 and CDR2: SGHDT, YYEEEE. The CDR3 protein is CASSLGVGNTEAFF. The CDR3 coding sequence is TGTGCCAGCAGCTTAGGCGTGGGGAACACTGAAGCTTTCTTT. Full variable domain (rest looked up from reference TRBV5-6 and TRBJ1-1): DAGVTQSPTHLIKTRGQQVTLRCSPKSGHDTVSWYQQALGQGPQFIFQYYEEEERQRGNFPDRFSGHQFPNYSSELNVNALLLGDSALYLCASSLGVGNTEAFFGQGTRLTVV.

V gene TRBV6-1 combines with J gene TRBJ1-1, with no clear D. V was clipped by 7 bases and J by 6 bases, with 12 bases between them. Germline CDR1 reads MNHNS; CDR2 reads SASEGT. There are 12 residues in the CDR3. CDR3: CASTTDGPEAFF. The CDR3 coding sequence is TGTGCCAGCACCACGGACGGACCTGAAGCTTTCTTT.

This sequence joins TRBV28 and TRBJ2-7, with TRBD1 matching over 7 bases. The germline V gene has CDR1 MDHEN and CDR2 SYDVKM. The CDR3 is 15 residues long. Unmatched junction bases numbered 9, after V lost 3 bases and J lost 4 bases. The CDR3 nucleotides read TGTGCCAGCAGTTTTACCGACAGGGCCGCTTACGAGCAGTACTTC. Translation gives CASSFTDRAAYEQYF.

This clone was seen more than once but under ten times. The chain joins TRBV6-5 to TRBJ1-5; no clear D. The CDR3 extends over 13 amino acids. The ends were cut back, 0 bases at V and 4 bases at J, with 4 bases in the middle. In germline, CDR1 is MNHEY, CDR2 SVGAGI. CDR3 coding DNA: TGTGCCAGCAGTTACTCTTGGAATCAGCCCCAGCATTTT. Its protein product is CASSYSWNQPQHF.

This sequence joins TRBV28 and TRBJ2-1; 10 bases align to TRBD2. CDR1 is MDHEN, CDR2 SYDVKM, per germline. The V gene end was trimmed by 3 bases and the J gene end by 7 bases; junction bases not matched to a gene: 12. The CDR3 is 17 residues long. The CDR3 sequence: CASSFPLLAGWGNEQFF. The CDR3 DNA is TGTGCCAGCAGTTTCCCCTTACTAGCGGGATGGGGGAATGAGCAGTTCTTC. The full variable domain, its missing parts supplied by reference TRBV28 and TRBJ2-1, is DVKVTQSSRYLVKRTGEKVFLECVQDMDHENMFWYRQDPGLGLRLIYFSYDVKMKEKGDIPEGYSVSREKKERFSLILESASTNQTSMYLCASSFPLLAGWGNEQFFGPGTRLTVL.

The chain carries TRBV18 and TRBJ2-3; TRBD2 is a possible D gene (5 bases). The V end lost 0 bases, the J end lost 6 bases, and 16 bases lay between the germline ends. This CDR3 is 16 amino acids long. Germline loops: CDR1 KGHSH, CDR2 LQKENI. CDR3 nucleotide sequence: TGTGCCAGCTCACCACCTTTTGGACCGGGAATGGATACGCAGTATTTT. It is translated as CASSPPFGPGMDTQYF.

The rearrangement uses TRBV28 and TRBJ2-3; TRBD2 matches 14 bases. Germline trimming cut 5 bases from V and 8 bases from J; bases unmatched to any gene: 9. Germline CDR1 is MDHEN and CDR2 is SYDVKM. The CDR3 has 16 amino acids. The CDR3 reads CASSGGLAGGEATQYF. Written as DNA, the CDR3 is TGTGCCAGCAGTGGTGGACTAGCGGGAGGTGAGGCTACGCAGTATTTT.

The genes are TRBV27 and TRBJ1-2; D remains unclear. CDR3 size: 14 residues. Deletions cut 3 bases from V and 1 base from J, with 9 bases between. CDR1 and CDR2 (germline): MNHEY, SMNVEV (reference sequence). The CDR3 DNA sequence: TGTGCCAGCAGTTTGTCGGCCAGTAACTATGGCTACACCTTC. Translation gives CASSLSASNYGYTF.

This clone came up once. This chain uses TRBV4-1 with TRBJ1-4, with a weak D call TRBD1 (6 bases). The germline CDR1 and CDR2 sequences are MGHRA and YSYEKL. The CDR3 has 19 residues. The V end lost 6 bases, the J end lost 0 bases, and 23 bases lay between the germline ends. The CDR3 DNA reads TGCGCCAGCAGAAGCGGCAGGGGAGTAGCTATAGCAACTAATGAAAAACTGTTTTTT. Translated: CASRSGRGVAIATNEKLFF.

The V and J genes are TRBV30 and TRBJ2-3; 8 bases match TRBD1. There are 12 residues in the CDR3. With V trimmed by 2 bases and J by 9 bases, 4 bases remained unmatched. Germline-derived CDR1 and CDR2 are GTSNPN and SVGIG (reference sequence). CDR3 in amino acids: CAWSRQGITQYF. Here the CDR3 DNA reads TGTGCCTGGAGTCGACAGGGGATCACGCAGTATTTT.

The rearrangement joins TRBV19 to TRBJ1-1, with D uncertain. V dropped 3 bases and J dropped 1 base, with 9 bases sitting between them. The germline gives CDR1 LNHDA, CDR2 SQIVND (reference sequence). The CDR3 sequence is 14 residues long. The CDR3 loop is CASSISGGNTEAFF. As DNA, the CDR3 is TGTGCCAGTAGTATTTCTGGAGGGAACACTGAAGCTTTCTTT.

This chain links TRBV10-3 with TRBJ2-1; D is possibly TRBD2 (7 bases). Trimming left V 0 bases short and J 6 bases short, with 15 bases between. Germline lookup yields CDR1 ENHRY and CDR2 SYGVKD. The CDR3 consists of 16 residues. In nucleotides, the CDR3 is TGTGCCATCAGTGAGTCTAGGGGGGGTAAGGTCAATGAGCAGTTCTTC. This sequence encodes CAISESRGGKVNEQFF.

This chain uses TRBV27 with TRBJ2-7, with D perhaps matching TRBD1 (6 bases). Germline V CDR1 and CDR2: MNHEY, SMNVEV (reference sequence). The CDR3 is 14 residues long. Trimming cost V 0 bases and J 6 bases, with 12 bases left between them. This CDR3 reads CASSLSGAYVEQYF. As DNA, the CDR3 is TGTGCCAGCAGTTTATCGGGGGCCTACGTCGAGCAGTACTTC.

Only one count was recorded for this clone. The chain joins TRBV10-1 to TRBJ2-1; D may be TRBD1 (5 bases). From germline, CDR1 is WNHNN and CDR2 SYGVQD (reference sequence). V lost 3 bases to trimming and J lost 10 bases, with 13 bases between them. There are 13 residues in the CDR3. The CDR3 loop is CASSDRVGLEQFF. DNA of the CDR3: TGCGCCAGCAGTGACAGGGTCGGATTGGAGCAGTTCTTC.